A single T cell receptor (beta chain) is shown here with its context. The sample holds a few counts of this clonotype. Its antigen is not yet known. One base away there is no much larger clone; base qualities are not given. Germline trimming amounts to 3 bases on V and 7 bases on J, with 15 as the count of junction bases outside the gene matches. The cysteine opens and the phenylalanine closes a CDR3 of 15 amino acids. CDR3 DNA only is kept here, 45 bases in frame from base 1. The germline V gene (reference sequence) sets CDR1 to DFQATT and CDR2 to SNEGSKA. The TCR beta CDR3 regions were amplified from RNA transcripts. A first-round RT-PCR of the TCR CDR3 used the HTBI primer set with the Qiagen OneStep RT-PCR kit. The libraries were constructed in a second round of multiplex PCR and then size-selected and purified. The libraries were sequenced on an Illumina HiSeq2000 using paired-end 100 bp reads. Regarding the original processing steps: SOAPnuke was used to process the raw data, removing reads that contained adapters or uncalled bases, had a mean Phred below 15, or lacked an exact match to the constant primer or identifier. COPE v1.2.5 was used to merge the high-quality paired reads, and each unique nucleotide sequence was defined as a clonotype. Clonotypes were aligned to IMGT TRBV, TRBD and TRBJ reference segments using MiTCR v1.1. The analysis included only V-J combinations with a frequency above 0.0001, which together covered over 98% of the repertoires. The TCS score was defined as F50 (clonal expansion) divided by E x V (chaos), with BLOSUM62-based TCRdist calculated between CDR3 peptides within each V-J. Welch's t-statistics and random forest reduced some 510 V-J features to roughly 13, which were used in a naive Bayes classifier (R e1071). The Morisita-Horn index was used to measure how similar the thyroid and blood repertoires were. TCRdb trimmed the raw reads at Q25, called clones with MiXCR and kept productive beta chains. Rows with one shared CDR3 protein collapse into an entry with the most common genes and DNA. None of the V and J calls come from the authors' own analysis; TCRdb made them. The sample table shows hundreds of thousands of distinct CDR3 sequences, and less than 45% are seen once. The ten largest clones capture more than 7% of the sample.

The sample belongs to a study of T cells in Graves' hyperthyroidism and ophthalmopathy (dated by TCRdb to between 2019 and 2020). With regard to the full study: To identify distinguishing TCR V-J signatures, a discovery cohort of 90 to 100 patients was used, comprising under 45 with Graves' ophthalmopathy and some 57 with stable Graves' hyperthyroidism. Following sampling, methimazole starting at 30 mg daily was given to hyperthyroidism patients, and high-dose intravenous methylprednisolone was given to ophthalmopathy patients. Prospective prediction of ophthalmopathy was tested in an independent validation cohort consisting of 18 to 20 hyperthyroidism patients and approximately 16 patients who later progressed to ophthalmopathy. The 80 to 100 discovery patients were randomly divided into training and test sets at a 7:3 ratio. The study also compared thyroid tissue and blood T-cell repertoires from five or six Graves' hyperthyroidism patients. TCR Vbeta CDR3 sequencing of 120 to 150 peripheral blood samples (under 45 ophthalmopathy, roughly 74 hyperthyroidism and roughly 17 progressor patients) is reported in the paper. General conclusions and limits of the study: No statistical method was used to fix the sample size in advance, and group allocation was not hidden from the investigators. Most expanded thyroid clonotypes (frequency above 0.001) were also detected in blood, suggesting blood repertoires may reflect thyroid immune responses. In cross-validation, a model built on a 13 V-J signature told ophthalmopathy apart from stable hyperthyroidism with 85% to 90% sensitivity and roughly 81% specificity, and in testing the same model reached 80%/75%. During validation, the model predicted progression to ophthalmopathy a median of approximately 6 months ahead of onset, with around 71% sensitivity and under 85% specificity.

Patients with uncontrolled infections, other autoimmune diseases, pregnancy or lactation were excluded. Diagnoses were established on the basis of clinical symptoms, serum thyroxine and TRAb, thyroid ultrasound, and orbital computed tomography. Total RNA was extracted with Trizol reagent, and quality was checked on an Agilent 2100 Bioanalyzer. The chain uses TRBV20-1 and TRBJ2-7; TRBD2 agrees with 7 junctional bases. The clonotype was recovered from an adult man with Graves' disease, either hyperthyroidism or ophthalmopathy (not recorded which). Sample: peripheral blood or thyroid tissue (not recorded which). The sequence in DNA is TGCAGTGCTAGTTCGGGCGGGGCGGGAGTCAGGGAGCAGTACTTC. Its protein reads: CSASSGGAGVREQYF.